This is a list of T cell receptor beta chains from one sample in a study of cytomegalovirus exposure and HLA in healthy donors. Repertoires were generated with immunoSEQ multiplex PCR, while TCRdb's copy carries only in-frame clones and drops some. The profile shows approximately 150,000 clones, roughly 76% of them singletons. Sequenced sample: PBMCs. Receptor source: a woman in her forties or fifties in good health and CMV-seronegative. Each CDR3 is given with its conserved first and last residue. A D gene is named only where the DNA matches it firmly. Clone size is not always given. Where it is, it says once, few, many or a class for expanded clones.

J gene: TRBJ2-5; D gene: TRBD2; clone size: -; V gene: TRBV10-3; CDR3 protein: CAISASGGEETQYF; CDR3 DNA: TGTGCCATCTCGGCTAGCGGGGGGGAAGAGACCCAGTACTTC
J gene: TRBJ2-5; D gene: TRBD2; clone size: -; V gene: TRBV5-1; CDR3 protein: CASSLSSGKETQYF; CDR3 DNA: TGCGCCAGCAGCTTGAGTAGCGGGAAAGAGACCCAGTACTTC
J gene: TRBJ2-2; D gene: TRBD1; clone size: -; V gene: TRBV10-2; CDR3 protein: CASLGQEGSGTGELFF; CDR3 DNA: TGCGCCAGCTTGGGACAGGAAGGTTCTGGCACCGGGGAGCTGTTTTTT
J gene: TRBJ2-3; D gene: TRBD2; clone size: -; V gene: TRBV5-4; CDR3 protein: CASSTPSSGGTDTQYF; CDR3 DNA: TGTGCCAGCAGCACACCTTCTAGCGGGGGTACAGATACGCAGTATTTT
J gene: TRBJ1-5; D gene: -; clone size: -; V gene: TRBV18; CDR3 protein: CASSRGGLPGSQHF; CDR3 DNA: TGTGCCAGCTCACGCGGGGGACTTCCCGGGAGCCAGCATTTT
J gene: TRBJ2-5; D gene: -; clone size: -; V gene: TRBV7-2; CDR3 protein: CASSLVGGPETQYF; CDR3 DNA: TGTGCCAGCAGCTTAGTTGGCGGCCCGGAGACCCAGTACTTC
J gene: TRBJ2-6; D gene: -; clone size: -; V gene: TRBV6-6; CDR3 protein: CASSQEGPSGANVLTF; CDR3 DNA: TGTGCCAGCAGTCAGGAGGGCCCGTCTGGGGCCAACGTCCTGACTTTC
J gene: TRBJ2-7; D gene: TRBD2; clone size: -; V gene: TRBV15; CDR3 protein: CATSSPAGGHDEQYF; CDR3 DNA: TGTGCCACCAGCTCCCCAGCGGGAGGGCACGACGAGCAGTACTTC
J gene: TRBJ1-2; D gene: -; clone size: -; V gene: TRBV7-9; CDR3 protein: CASSPGRGGYTF; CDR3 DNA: TGTGCCAGCTCCCCGGGTAGGGGAGGCTACACCTTC
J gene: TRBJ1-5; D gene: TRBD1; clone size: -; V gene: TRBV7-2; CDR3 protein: CASSLGTGGGQPQHF; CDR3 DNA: TGTGCCAGCAGCTTAGGGACAGGGGGCGGTCAGCCCCAGCATTTT
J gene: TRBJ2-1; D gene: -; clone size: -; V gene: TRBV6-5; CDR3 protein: CASSYSSRGYNEQFF; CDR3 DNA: TGTGCCAGCAGTTACTCGAGCAGGGGATACAATGAGCAGTTCTTC
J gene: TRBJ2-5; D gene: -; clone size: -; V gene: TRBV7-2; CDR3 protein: CASSLRDFERMETQYF; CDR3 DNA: TGTGCCAGCAGCTTGCGGGATTTTGAACGGATGGAGACCCAGTACTTC
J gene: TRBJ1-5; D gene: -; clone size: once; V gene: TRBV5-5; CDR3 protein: CASSLVFGGNSNQPQHF; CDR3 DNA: TGTGCCAGCAGCTTGGTTTTCGGGGGAAATAGCAATCAGCCCCAGCATTTT
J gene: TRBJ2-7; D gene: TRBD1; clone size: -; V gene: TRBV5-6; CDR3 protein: CASSPWDSESYEQYF; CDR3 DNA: TGTGCCAGCAGCCCCTGGGACAGCGAATCCTACGAGCAGTACTTC
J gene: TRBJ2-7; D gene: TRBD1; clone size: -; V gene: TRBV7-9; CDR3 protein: CASSGTGSSYEQYF; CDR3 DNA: TGTGCCAGCAGCGGGACAGGGAGCTCCTACGAGCAGTACTTC
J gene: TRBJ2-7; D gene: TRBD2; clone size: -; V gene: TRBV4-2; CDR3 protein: CASSQDSRGGQQYF; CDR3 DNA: TGTGCCAGCAGCCAAGATAGCCGGGGGGGCCAGCAGTACTTC
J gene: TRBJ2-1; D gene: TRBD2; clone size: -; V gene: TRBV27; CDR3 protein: CASQPPSGNNEQFF; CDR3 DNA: TGTGCCAGCCAGCCCCCTAGCGGAAACAATGAGCAGTTCTTC
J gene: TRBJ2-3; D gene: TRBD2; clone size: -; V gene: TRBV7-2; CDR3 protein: CASSRNPSRGGSTDTQYF; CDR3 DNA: TGTGCCAGCAGCCGCAACCCGTCCCGGGGGGGTAGCACAGATACGCAGTATTTT
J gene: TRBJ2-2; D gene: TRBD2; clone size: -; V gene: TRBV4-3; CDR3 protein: CASSQGALAGFAGELFF; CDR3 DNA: TGCGCCAGCAGCCAAGGGGCGCTAGCGGGGTTCGCCGGGGAGCTGTTTTTT
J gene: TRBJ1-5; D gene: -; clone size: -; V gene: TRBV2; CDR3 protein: CASSSHGGTYTHQPQHF; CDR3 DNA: TGTGCCAGCAGTTCTCACGGGGGGACATACACCCATCAGCCCCAGCATTTT
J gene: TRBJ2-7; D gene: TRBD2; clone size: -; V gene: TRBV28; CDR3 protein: CASATSVPYEQYF; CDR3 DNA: TGTGCCAGCGCAACTAGCGTTCCTTACGAGCAGTACTTC
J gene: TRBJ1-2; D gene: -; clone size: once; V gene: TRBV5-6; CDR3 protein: CASSRNIYGYTF; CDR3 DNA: TGTGCCAGCAGCCGAAACATCTATGGCTACACCTTC
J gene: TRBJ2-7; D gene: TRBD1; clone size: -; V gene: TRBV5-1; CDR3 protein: CASSTQTGVYEQYF; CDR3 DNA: TGCGCCAGCAGCACTCAGACAGGGGTGTACGAGCAGTACTTC
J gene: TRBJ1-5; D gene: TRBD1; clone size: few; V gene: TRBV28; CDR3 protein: CASRNTGGSNQPQHF; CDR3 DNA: TGTGCCAGCAGGAATACAGGGGGAAGCAATCAGCCCCAGCATTTT
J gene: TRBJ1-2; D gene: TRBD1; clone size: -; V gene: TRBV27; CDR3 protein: CASSPWTGLPYGYTF; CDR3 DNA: TGTGCCAGCAGTCCCTGGACAGGCCTCCCCTATGGCTACACCTTC
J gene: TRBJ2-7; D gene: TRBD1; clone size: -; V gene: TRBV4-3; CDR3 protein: CASSPKQGAAYEQYF; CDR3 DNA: TGCGCCAGCAGCCCAAAACAGGGGGCTGCCTACGAGCAGTACTTC
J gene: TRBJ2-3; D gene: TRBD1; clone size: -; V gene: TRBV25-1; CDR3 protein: CASSEWRQGVTDTQYF; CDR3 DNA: TGTGCCAGCAGTGAGTGGCGGCAGGGGGTTACAGATACGCAGTATTTT
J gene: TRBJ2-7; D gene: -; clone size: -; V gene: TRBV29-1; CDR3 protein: CTCVSGSHFLTYEQYF; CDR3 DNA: TGCACCTGCGTTTCGGGATCACACTTTTTAACCTACGAGCAGTACTTC
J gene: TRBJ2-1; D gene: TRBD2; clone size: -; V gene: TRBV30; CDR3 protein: CASTSGPYNEQFF; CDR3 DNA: TGTGCCTCTACTAGCGGCCCCTACAATGAGCAGTTCTTC
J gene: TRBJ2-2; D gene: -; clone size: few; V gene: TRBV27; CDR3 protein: CASSFLTGSGELFF; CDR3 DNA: TGTGCCAGCAGTTTTTTAACAGGTTCCGGGGAGCTGTTTTTT
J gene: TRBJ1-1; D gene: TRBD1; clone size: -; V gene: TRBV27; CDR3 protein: CASSLYRGTEAFF; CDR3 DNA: TGTGCCAGCAGTTTATACAGGGGCACTGAAGCTTTCTTT
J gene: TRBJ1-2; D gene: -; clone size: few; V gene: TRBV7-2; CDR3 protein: CATSDGYTF; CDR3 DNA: TGTGCCACCTCGGATGGCTACACCTTC
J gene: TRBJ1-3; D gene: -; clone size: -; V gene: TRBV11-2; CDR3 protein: CASGGSSGNTIYF; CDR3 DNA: TGTGCCAGCGGCGGGAGCTCTGGAAACACCATATATTTT
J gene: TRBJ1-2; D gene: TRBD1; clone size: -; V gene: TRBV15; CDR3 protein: CATSGESSTGGAGGYTF; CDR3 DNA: TGTGCCACCAGCGGAGAGTCTTCGACAGGGGGCGCAGGTGGCTACACCTTC
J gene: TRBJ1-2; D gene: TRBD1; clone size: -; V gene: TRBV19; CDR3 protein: CASTLLTTGGDYGYTF; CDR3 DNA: TGTGCCAGTACCCTATTAACGACAGGGGGCGACTATGGCTACACCTTC
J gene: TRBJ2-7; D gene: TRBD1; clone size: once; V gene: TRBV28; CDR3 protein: CASSPPRGQAYEQYF; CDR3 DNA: TGTGCCAGCAGTCCACCCCGGGGACAGGCCTACGAGCAGTACTTC
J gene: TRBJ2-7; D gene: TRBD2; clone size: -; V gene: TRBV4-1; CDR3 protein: CASSPTSGDYEQYF; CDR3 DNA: TGCGCCAGCAGCCCGACTAGCGGGGACTACGAGCAGTACTTC
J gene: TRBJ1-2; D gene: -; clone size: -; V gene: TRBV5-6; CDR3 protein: CASSLGQGGWGYTF; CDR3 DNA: TGTGCCAGCAGCTTGGGGCAGGGAGGTTGGGGCTACACCTTC
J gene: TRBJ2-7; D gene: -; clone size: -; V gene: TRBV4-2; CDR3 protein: CASSQDLRRYEQYF; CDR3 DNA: TGTGCCAGCAGCCAAGATCTACGCCGTTACGAGCAGTACTTC
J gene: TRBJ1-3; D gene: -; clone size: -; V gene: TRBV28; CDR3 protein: CASSFSQVSGNTIYF; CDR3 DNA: TGTGCCAGCAGTTTTAGCCAAGTGTCTGGAAACACCATATATTTT
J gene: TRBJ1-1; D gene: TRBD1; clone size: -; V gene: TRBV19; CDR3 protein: CASSALQGVTEAFF; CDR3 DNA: TGTGCCAGTAGTGCTTTACAGGGGGTCACTGAAGCTTTCTTT